Listed below are T cell receptor beta chains from one sample, sequenced in a study of T cell repertoires in cytomegalovirus infection. For these receptors, no antigen is known. TCRdb reprocessed the reads with MiXCR, giving one entry per CDR3 protein. The sample includes approximately 390,000 distinct CDR3 sequences, about 32% of them seen just once. The sample here was cultured PBMCs, taken from culture after CMV antigen stimulation. These receptors originate from a human donor in good health (CMV status not recorded). Some clones in this sample may be carry-over from other donors' samples. CDR3s include the opening cysteine and the closing phenylalanine or tryptophan. The D gene is left open where the match is weak. Where a row states a size, it is once, few, many or the class of an expanded clone; other rows omit it.

J,V,D,size,CDR3,DNA
TRBJ2-5,TRBV7-3,TRBD2,.,CASKRGGGRGETQYF,TGTGCCAGCAAGCGGGGGGGGGGGCGGGGGGAGACCCAGTACTTC
TRBJ1-5,TRBV10-3,.,few,CAISDNGQNQPQHF,TGTGCCATCAGTGACAACGGACAGAATCAGCCCCAGCATTTT
TRBJ2-1,TRBV12-3/TRBV12-4,TRBD2,.,CASRSSGTYNEQFF,TGTGCCAGTAGGAGTAGCGGGACCTACAATGAGCAGTTCTTC
TRBJ2-7,TRBV2,.,.,CASRWDGEAYEQYF,TGTGCCAGCAGGTGGGACGGAGAAGCCTACGAGCAGTACTTC
TRBJ2-5,TRBV24-1,.,few,CATSDLRIGQNQETQYF,TGTGCCACCAGTGATTTGCGGATTGGACAGAACCAAGAGACCCAGTACTTC
TRBJ1-2,TRBV12-3/TRBV12-4,.,few,CASRLRSGVDYGYTF,TGTGCCAGCAGATTACGGTCCGGGGTGGACTATGGCTACACCTTC
TRBJ2-5,TRBV5-1,TRBD2,.,CASSFLGLPQETQYF,TGCGCCAGCAGCTTCCTGGGACTACCTCAAGAGACCCAGTACTTC
TRBJ2-5,TRBV11-2,.,.,CASSLGGSPIQETQYF,TGTGCCAGCAGCTTAGGGGGTAGCCCGATCCAAGAGACCCAGTACTTC
TRBJ1-5,TRBV10-2,.,.,CASSEELGGVQPQHF,TGCGCCAGCAGTGAGGAATTAGGCGGTGTGCAGCCCCAGCATTTT
TRBJ2-5,TRBV20-1,TRBD2,few,CSARLAGAGETQYF,TGCAGTGCTAGGCTAGCGGGAGCGGGAGAGACCCAGTACTTC
TRBJ2-4,TRBV6-5,.,.,CASSYRRELAKNIQYF,TGTGCCAGCAGTTATCGGCGAGAGTTAGCCAAAAACATTCAGTACTTC
TRBJ2-1,TRBV12-3/TRBV12-4,TRBD1,.,CASSSGQSKGPEQFF,TGTGCCAGCAGTTCGGGACAGTCCAAGGGCCCTGAGCAGTTCTTC
TRBJ2-7,TRBV7-2,TRBD2,many,CASSLDRTRADEQYF,TGTGCCAGCAGCTTAGATCGGACTAGGGCGGACGAGCAGTACTTC
TRBJ1-2,TRBV7-2,TRBD1,few,CASSFSLGQGDYGYTF,TGTGCCAGCAGCTTCTCGTTGGGACAGGGAGACTATGGCTACACCTTC
TRBJ2-3,TRBV4-3,.,.,CASSLPGHTDTQYF,TGCGCCAGCAGCCTCCCGGGCCACACAGATACGCAGTATTTT
TRBJ2-7,TRBV28,.,few,CASSSSIYEQYF,TGTGCCAGCAGTTCCTCCATATACGAGCAGTACTTC
TRBJ2-7,TRBV6-2/TRBV6-3,.,.,CASSYSDASYEQYF,TGTGCCAGCAGTTACTCGGATGCGTCCTACGAGCAGTACTTC
TRBJ1-2,TRBV29-1,.,.,CSGLAGHNYGYTF,TGCAGCGGACTGGCGGGACATAACTATGGCTACACCTTC
TRBJ1-2,TRBV19,.,.,CASSPQQGFYGYTF,TGTGCCAGTAGTCCACAACAGGGATTCTATGGCTACACCTTC
TRBJ2-6,TRBV28,TRBD1,many,CASSFAKPTGANQISGANVLTF,TGTGCCAGCAGTTTCGCGAAACCGACAGGGGCCAACCAGATCTCTGGGGCCAACGTCCTGACTTTC
TRBJ2-3,TRBV2,.,.,CASSVAGPYTDTQYF,TGTGCCAGCAGTGTGGCGGGACCCTACACAGATACGCAGTATTTT
TRBJ2-3,TRBV12-3/TRBV12-4,.,few,CASSQPGTRTQYF,TGTGCCAGCAGCCAACCCGGGACCCGGACGCAGTATTTT
TRBJ2-1,TRBV13,TRBD1,few,CASSPKDRGIRDEQFF,TGTGCCAGCAGCCCCAAGGACAGGGGGATTCGCGATGAGCAGTTCTTC
TRBJ1-2,TRBV6-2/TRBV6-3,TRBD1,.,CASSWDRVGYTF,TGTGCCAGCAGTTGGGACAGGGTTGGCTACACCTTC
TRBJ1-4,TRBV7-2,.,few,CASSLVVVTNEKLFF,TGTGCCAGCAGCTTAGTAGTGGTAACTAATGAAAAACTGTTTTTT
TRBJ2-7,TRBV20-1,TRBD2,few,CSASLLAGGEGEQYF,TGCAGTGCTAGCTTACTAGCGGGAGGAGAAGGCGAGCAGTACTTC
TRBJ2-1,TRBV29-1,TRBD2,few,CSTESGRTYNEQFF,TGCAGCACCGAGAGCGGGAGGACCTACAATGAGCAGTTCTTC
TRBJ2-5,TRBV2,TRBD1,.,CASTWTGFLETQYF,TGTGCCAGCACCTGGACAGGCTTTTTGGAGACCCAGTACTTC
TRBJ1-5,TRBV15,.,.,CATSRAGPNQPQHF,TGTGCCACCAGCAGAGCCGGCCCCAATCAGCCCCAGCATTTT
TRBJ1-2,TRBV7-3,TRBD1,few,CASSPEVRFGQGYGYTF,TGTGCCAGCAGCCCAGAGGTCCGGTTTGGACAGGGATATGGCTACACCTTC
TRBJ2-3,TRBV6-4,TRBD2,few,CASSELAGVVAQYF,TGTGCCAGCAGTGAACTAGCGGGAGTTGTCGCGCAGTATTTT
TRBJ1-6,TRBV12-3/TRBV12-4,TRBD1,.,CATTGTGVSPLHF,TGTGCCACCACCGGGACAGGGGTATCACCCCTCCACTTT
TRBJ1-1,TRBV10-3,.,.,CAISDTVGAFF,TGTGCCATCAGTGATACTGTGGGAGCTTTCTTT
TRBJ1-5,TRBV15,.,.,CATSQDGNQPQHF,TGTGCCACCAGCCAGGACGGCAATCAGCCCCAGCATTTT
TRBJ2-1,TRBV12-3/TRBV12-4,.,.,CASSLTGTSYNEQFF,TGTGCCAGCAGTTTAACAGGGACGTCTTACAATGAGCAGTTCTTC
TRBJ2-3,TRBV7-2,TRBD1,.,CASTLVITGAVTDTQYF,TGTGCCAGCACCTTAGTAATAACAGGGGCGGTCACAGATACGCAGTATTTT
TRBJ2-1,TRBV6-2/TRBV6-3,TRBD2,few,CASSYSRLGREGLDEQFF,TGTGCCAGCAGTTACTCCCGGCTTGGGAGGGAGGGCTTGGATGAGCAGTTCTTC